This TCR beta chain was profiled in a study of human T cells and chemical hapten exposure. Notes on the study in general: Unchanged with DPC sensitization were TCRs above 1 in 1000 frequency.

This clonotype was observed a handful of times. The antigen remains undetermined. TCRdb redid the calling of the RACE reads with MiXCR, one entry per CDR3 protein. The sample holds about 45,000 distinct CDR3 sequences, roughly 4.5% seen once. Time point of the sample: healthy volunteer bleed at 2 weeks. Total RNA was extracted from unfractionated whole blood. The receptor was isolated from a human donor in good health. Some clones in this sample may be carry-over from other donors' samples. Input material: whole blood.

CDR3 DNA sequence: TGTGCCAGCAGTTTATTAACAGGGGTCCAGCCCCAGCATTTT. Its protein product is CASSLLTGVQPQHF. The rearrangement joins TRBV27 to TRBJ1-5, with TRBD1 matching over 7 bases. The junction had 4 bases not matched to a gene; V was cut back by 1 base and J by 7 bases. Looked up from germline, CDR1 is MNHEY and CDR2 is SMNVEV (reference sequence). This CDR3 is 14 amino acids long.